The 6 T cell receptor beta chains presented below share a single source sample, sequenced in a study of shared clonotypes between healthy human individuals. Naive CD8 isolation took CD45RO-negative cells positively selected for CCR7 and excluded terminally differentiated effector memory CD45RA+ cells. Sequencing used immunoSEQ multiplex PCR; TCRdb keeps in-frame clones, though not all of them. The repertoire includes millions of clones, about 92% of them detected once, and more than 1.5% sits in the top ten. Specimen: naive CD8+ T cells from PBMCs. The receptors were gathered from a man aged 18 to 30 in good health. Some clones in this sample may be carry-over from other donors' samples.

V and J are TRBV4-1 and TRBJ2-1, with D hard to call. Germline values: CDR1 MGHRA, CDR2 YSYEKL. This CDR3 comprises 14 residues. The V and J ends lost 4 bases and 1 base respectively, with 8 bases between them. The DNA for the CDR3 is TGCGCCAGCAGCCCCAAACCTTCCTACAATGAGCAGTTCTTC. This gives the protein CASSPKPSYNEQFF.

The rearrangement uses TRBV14 and TRBJ2-7, with a tentative D call TRBD1 (6 bases). Germline V gives CDR1 SGHDN, CDR2 FVKESK. V was trimmed by 4 bases and J by 5 bases, leaving 15 bases between them. The length of the CDR3 is 14 residues. The CDR3 DNA is TGTGCCAGCAGCCCCCTTTTAGCAGGGGACGAGCAGTACTTC. This encodes CASSPLLAGDEQYF.

This chain connects TRBV5-6 to TRBJ2-1, with D hard to call. Trimming removed 4 bases from V and 7 bases from J, with 18 bases in between. Germline V lookup: CDR1 SGHDT, CDR2 YYEEEE. The CDR3 is made up of 15 amino acids. The DNA for the CDR3 is TGTGCCAGCAGCAGGCAAGGCCCGATGGGGAATGAGCAGTTCTTC. It is translated as CASSRQGPMGNEQFF.

The V gene is TRBV19, the J gene TRBJ2-1; D remains unclear. The germline V gene encodes CDR1 LNHDA and CDR2 SQIVND (reference sequence). The CDR3 length is 14 residues. V was trimmed by 5 bases and J by 8 bases, leaving 16 bases between them. CDR3 sequence reads: CASSPRWPYDEQFF. The CDR3 bases are TGTGCCAGTAGTCCCCGGTGGCCGTACGATGAGCAGTTCTTC. The full variable domain, in which reference TRBV19 and TRBJ2-1 provide the parts outside the CDR3, is DGGITQSPKYLFRKEGQNVTLSCEQNLNHDAMYWYRQDPGQGLRLIYYSQIVNDFQKGDIAEGYSVSREKKESFPLTVTSAQKNPTAFYLCASSPRWPYDEQFFGPGTRLTVL.

The chain employs TRBV9 and TRBJ2-3; 7 bases fit TRBD2. The CDR3 loop spans 14 amino acids. Germline CDR1 SGDLS, CDR2 YYNGEE. V trimming: 4 bases; J trimming: 0 bases; junction bases outside the gene matches: 2. The CDR3 loop reads CASSNSGSTDTQYF. Here the CDR3 DNA reads TGTGCCAGCAGCAATAGCGGGAGCACAGATACGCAGTATTTT.

The chain is built from TRBV9 and TRBJ2-1, with D perhaps TRBD1 (5 bases). Germline V lookup: CDR1 SGDLS, CDR2 YYNGEE. The CDR3 spans 16 residues. Between the trimmed V and J ends, which lost 1 base and 2 bases, there was a span of 13 bases. For the CDR3, the DNA is TGTGCCAGCAGCGTAAAGGGAAGGGGAACCTACAATGAGCAGTTCTTC. Its translation is CASSVKGRGTYNEQFF.